This T cell receptor beta chain was sequenced during a study of radiation and T cells in renal cell carcinoma. Study-level findings and limits: Without pretreatment biopsies, baseline tumor clonotype presence was undetermined. Top tumor clonotypes rose in blood 2 weeks post-radiation, then contracted.

CDR3 size: 18 residues. As for this clone: Its antigen is unknown.

Time point here: blood 4 weeks post-SBRT, at nephrectomy. Treatment defined: 15 Gy SBRT to primary tumor, nephrectomy 4 weeks later. Nephrectomy followed 15 Gy stereotactic body radiation by 4 weeks. Clones were read by immunoSEQ multiplex PCR, and TCRdb kept only the in-frame ones, dropping some. In the table there are 50,000 to 70,000 clones, over 65% of which are singletons. The gene calls are TRBV21-1 and TRBJ2-7; the table calls TRBD2, which could not be checked here. TRBV21-1 is recorded as a pseudogene. The clonotype was recovered from a man in his sixties with renal cell carcinoma. The sample was blood, taken from a patient whose treatment included radiotherapy and nephrectomy. The CDR3 spells CASSKRRVSGRRRCEQYV. CDR3 coding DNA: TGTGCCAGCAGCAAAAGGAGGGTAAGCGGGAGGCGTAGATGCGAGCAGTACGTC.